This TCR beta chain was identified during a study of immune evolution from preneoplasia to lung adenocarcinoma. For the study at large: HLA loss of heterozygosity: 6% to 7.5% AIS, less than 18% MIA, approximately 31% ADC, none AAH. Study outcomes and limitations: From normal lung to invasive adenocarcinoma, top clone frequencies appeared to decrease. Normal lung had highest clonality; later lesions appeared denser, more diverse.

The protocol was immunoSEQ multiplex PCR, while the TCRdb copy is restricted to in-frame clones and leaves out a portion. The sample has fewer than 9,500 clones, 75% to 90% seen once; the top ten hold around 8%. In regard to this clone: Its antigen is unidentified.

The CDR3 is 15 residues long. Germline-derived CDR1 and CDR2 are SGHRS and YFSETQ. The V and J ends lost 1 base and 1 base, in that order; junction bases with no gene match: 4. This TCR was sampled from a donor of 70 years or more with lung adenocarcinoma. The sample was FFPE minimally invasive lung adenocarcinoma tissue. The rearrangement joins TRBV5-1 to TRBJ1-1; TRBD1 matches at 7 bases. CDR3 nucleotide sequence: TGCGCCAGCAGCTTGTTCGGGGACAGGAACACTGAAGCTTTCTTT. Its protein product is CASSLFGDRNTEAFF. Variable domain in full (rest from reference TRBV5-1 and TRBJ1-1): KAGVTQTPRYLIKTRGQQVTLSCSPISGHRSVSWYQQTPGQGLQFLFEYFSETQRNKGNFPGRFSGRQFSNSRSEMNVSTLELGDSALYLCASSLFGDRNTEAFFGQGTRLTVV.